The clone carrying this TCR beta chain was recorded a few times. Its antigen remains unknown. 5'RACE with constant-segment primers yielded barcoded, UMI-tagged TCR alpha and TCR beta cDNA libraries. TCRdb redid the calling of the 5' RACE reads with MiXCR, one entry per CDR3 protein. Among under 200,000 distinct CDR3 sequences listed, around a third were seen once. The sample comes from a study of T-cell memory formation after mild COVID-19. Overall study results and limits: Day 15 to 85 contracting clones showed balanced CD4/CD8; later expanders leaned CD4+. Several responding clones turned up in pre-infection memory, indicating that cross-reactive memory may have taken part.

Sequencing was performed on PBMCs or a T cell subset sorted from them (not recorded which). This clonotype was obtained from an adult woman who had mild COVID-19 (a few samples of this study predate the infection). Cell type and time point are not known.

The CDR3 DNA sequence: TGTGCCAGCAGTAGACGGGGCCTGAGCTCCTACAATGAGCAGTTCTTC. Amino acid sequence: CASSRRGLSSYNEQFF. The chain combines TRBV11-1 with TRBJ2-1; perhaps D is TRBD1 or TRBD2 (5 bases each). The CDR3 covers 16 residues. V lost 6 bases, J lost 0 bases, and 15 bases lay in between. Germline V CDR1 and CDR2: SGHAT, FQDESV (reference sequence).